Below are 12 T cell receptor beta chains sequenced from a single sample in a study of cytomegalovirus exposure and HLA in healthy donors. The PCR employed 60 Vbeta primers together with 13 Jbeta primers. The repertoire was sequenced with immunoSEQ multiplex PCR; TCRdb's copy has only in-frame clones and lacks some. The data show around 140,000 clones, with roughly four fifths seen just once and roughly 8.2% held by the top ten. Input material: PBMCs. The receptors were sampled from a woman between 45 and 65 years old in good health and CMV-seropositive.

CDR3 in DNA: TGTGCCAGCAGTCTCCTTAGACAGGTCCGGACTGAAGCTTTCTTT. Translated: CASSLLRQVRTEAFF. The chain employs TRBV6-1 and TRBJ1-1; D may be TRBD1 (6 bases). Trimming cost V 5 bases and J 5 bases, with 18 bases left between them. The CDR3 sequence is 15 residues long. From germline, CDR1 is MNHNS and CDR2 SASEGT.

V and J are TRBV5-1 and TRBJ2-5; TRBD2 is a possible D gene (6 bases). CDR1 is SGHRS and CDR2 is YFSETQ in the germline V gene. Trimming took 2 bases from V and 2 from J, leaving 13 bases between them. This CDR3 spans 15 amino acids. This chain's CDR3 is CASSLTGTLQETQYF. CDR3 coding DNA: TGCGCCAGCAGCTTAACCGGGACTCTTCAAGAGACCCAGTACTTC.

V and J are TRBV7-9 and TRBJ1-5, with unresolved D. The CDR3 is 16 residues long. CDR1 is SEHNR, CDR2 FQNEAQ, per germline (reference sequence). Trimming took off 8 bases at V and 0 bases at J, with 17 bases between the two ends. This CDR3 is CASAPGFGDSNQPQHF. The CDR3 nucleotides read TGTGCCAGCGCTCCCGGGTTCGGGGATAGCAATCAGCCCCAGCATTTT.

The chain employs TRBV19 and TRBJ2-1, with 8 positions matching TRBD2. V lost 7 bases and J lost 2; bases outside the gene matches: 4. Germline V lookup: CDR1 LNHDA, CDR2 SQIVND (reference sequence). The CDR3 totals 14 residues. This chain's CDR3 is CASTAGEAYNEQFF. The CDR3 DNA follows: TGTGCCAGTACAGCGGGAGAGGCCTACAATGAGCAGTTCTTC.

This clone was recorded once. The chain combines TRBV6-1 with TRBJ1-5, with 7 bases aligning to TRBD1. There are 14 residues in the CDR3. Germline CDR1 reads MNHNS; CDR2 reads SASEGT. The V and J ends lost 4 bases and 7 bases, in that order; junction bases with no gene match: 7. CDR3 amino acids: CASSGLTGEQPQHF. CDR3 coding DNA: TGTGCCAGCAGTGGATTAACAGGGGAGCAGCCCCAGCATTTT.

With regard to this clone: The conserved final phenylalanine or tryptophan is absent from the CDR3, which likely points to a read error. The V gene is TRBV7-9, the J gene TRBJ2-2; D gene uncertain. This CDR3 region has 15 residues. CDR1 is SEHNR, CDR2 FQNEAQ, per germline (reference sequence). V was trimmed by 9 bases and J by 2 bases, leaving 16 bases between them. In DNA form, the CDR3 reads TGTGCCAGTGAGGTGGCAGGCCGAAACACCGGGGAGCTGTTTTCT. Translated: CASEVAGRNTGELFS.

The chain joins TRBV11-1 to TRBJ2-7, with a tentative D call TRBD1 (6 bases). Germline CDR1 is SGHAT and CDR2 is FQDESV (reference sequence). With 5 bases removed from V and 3 bases from J, the gap between germline ends came to 14 bases. The CDR3 extends over 14 amino acids. CDR3 sequence: CASSIYIQGYEQYF. The CDR3 DNA reads as TGTGCCAGCAGCATCTATATACAGGGCTACGAGCAGTACTTC.

V gene TRBV29-1 combines with J gene TRBJ2-5; 7 nucleotides line up with TRBD1. This CDR3 has 15 amino acids. The J segment lost 4 bases and the V segment lost 6 bases, leaving 14 bases of the junction unmatched. In germline, CDR1 is SQVTM, CDR2 ANQGSEA. CDR3 loop: CSVRPGQRIGETQYF. The CDR3 nucleotides read TGCAGCGTACGCCCGGGACAGCGCATTGGAGAGACCCAGTACTTC.

This clone is a singleton in its sample. The chain has TRBV6-5 and TRBJ2-7; D remains ambiguous. The CDR3 contains 14 residues. Germline V gene data show CDR1 as MNHEY and CDR2 as SVGAGI. Trimming removed 6 bases at V and 2 bases at J, with 14 bases between. CDR3 residues: CASRARPQTYEQYF. DNA for the CDR3: TGTGCCAGCAGAGCCAGGCCCCAAACCTACGAGCAGTACTTC.

The chain links TRBV2 to TRBJ1-1; no reliable D call. Trimming removed 6 bases at V and 9 bases at J, with 17 bases between. CDR1 is SNHLY, CDR2 FYNNEI, per germline. The CDR3 runs to 13 residues. The CDR3 DNA reads TGTGCCAGCAGCCCTCGAGAGGCAAATCAAGCTTTCTTT. Its translation is CASSPREANQAFF.

This rearrangement joins TRBV7-2 to TRBJ2-2; 11 bases match TRBD2. Unmatched junction bases numbered 10, after V lost 1 base and J lost 3 bases. This CDR3 is built from 19 residues. The V gene's germline CDR1 is SGHTA and CDR2 FQGNSA. DNA for the CDR3: TGTGCCAGCAGCTTAGTAAGGCTAGCGGGGGGCACCCACACCGGGGAGCTGTTTTTT. As protein: CASSLVRLAGGTHTGELFF. Together with reference TRBV7-2 and TRBJ2-2, the CDR3 gives the full variable domain: GAGVSQSPSNKVTEKGKDVELRCDPISGHTALYWYRQSLGQGLEFLIYFQGNSAPDKSGLPSDRFSAERTGGSVSTLTIQRTQQEDSAVYLCASSLVRLAGGTHTGELFFGEGSRLTVL.

J is TRBJ1-5 and V is TRBV5-1; no reliable D call. V shed 3 bases and J shed 0 bases, with 13 bases lying between them. Per germline, CDR1 SGHRS and CDR2 YFSETQ. This CDR3 contains 16 residues. CDR3 in amino acids: CASSSGGSYSNQPQHF. Here the CDR3 DNA reads TGCGCCAGCAGCTCGGGTGGCTCCTATAGCAATCAGCCCCAGCATTTT.